A selection of T cell receptor beta chains follows, all from one sample in a study of OX40 agonist ivuxolimab in advanced cancers. The repertoire was sequenced with immunoSEQ multiplex PCR; TCRdb's copy has only in-frame clones and lacks some. The data hold roughly 70,000 clones, with about four fifths observed a single time. The sample consisted of CD4+ or CD8+ T cells sorted from blood, taken in a trial of the OX40 agonist ivuxolimab. The receptor set was obtained from an adult with an advanced solid tumor such as melanoma, head and neck, liver or kidney cancer. CDR3s include the opening cysteine and the closing phenylalanine or tryptophan. The D gene is left open where the match is weak. The size entry is marked missing in some rows and otherwise reads once, few, many or a size class.

>TRBJ2-1|NA|TRBV7-3|NA
TGTGCCAGCAGCCAGACCCCCGGACGGGACATTGAGCAGTTCTTC
CASSQTPGRDIEQFF
>TRBJ1-4|NA|TRBV7-2|NA
TGTGCCAGCAGCTTAGTAATCGGTGAAAAACTGTTTTTT
CASSLVIGEKLFF
>TRBJ2-1|TRBD1|TRBV29-1|NA
TGCAGCGTGCGTACGACAGGGATGGGGGAGCAGTTCTTC
CSVRTTGMGEQFF
>TRBJ1-2|NA|TRBV9|NA
TGTGCCAGCAGCGTACCTCCGGGAAATGGCTACACCTTC
CASSVPPGNGYTF
>TRBJ2-1|TRBD2|TRBV6-4|NA
TGTGCCAGCAGTCTGCTAGCGGGAAATGAGCAGTTCTTC
CASSLLAGNEQFF
>TRBJ1-2|NA|TRBV7-2|NA
TGTGCCAGCAGCCCACCCGAGGGGACGGAAGGCTACACCTTC
CASSPPEGTEGYTF
>TRBJ2-1|NA|TRBV18|NA
TGTGCCAGCTCCTCGACGGGGTACAATGAGCAGTTCTTC
CASSSTGYNEQFF
>TRBJ1-4|NA|TRBV28|NA
TGTGCCAGCAGTTTAGGCGGACAAAGTAATGAAAAACTGTTTTTT
CASSLGGQSNEKLFF
>TRBJ2-2|NA|TRBV11-2|NA
TGTGCCAGCAGCATCAGGGGAGTCGGGGAGCTGTTTTTT
CASSIRGVGELFF
>TRBJ2-1|TRBD2|TRBV2|NA
TGTGCCAGCAGTGAACTAGCGGGGACCTACAATGAGCAGTTCTTC
CASSELAGTYNEQFF
>TRBJ2-7|NA|TRBV4-2|once
TGTGCCAGCAGCCAAGATCAGCAGTACGAGCAGTACTTC
CASSQDQQYEQYF
>TRBJ2-7|NA|TRBV29-1|NA
TGCAGCGCAAGAGGGGGGGGCTACGAGCAGTACTTC
CSARGGGYEQYF
>TRBJ2-5|TRBD2|TRBV27|NA
TGTGCCACCCAGAGAGCGGGGGCCTACGGTGAGACCCAGTACTTC
CATQRAGAYGETQYF
>TRBJ2-4|TRBD2|TRBV6-1|NA
TGTGCCAGCAGGCCGGGACTAGCGGGCTCAAACATTCAGTACTTC
CASRPGLAGSNIQYF
>TRBJ1-6|NA|TRBV7-9|NA
TGTGCCAGCAGCCGGGGGAATTCACCCCTCCACTTT
CASSRGNSPLHF
>TRBJ2-1|TRBD2|TRBV5-1|NA
TGCGCCAGCAGCTCCGGGACTAGCACGTTAGGGTTCTTC
CASSSGTSTLGFF
>TRBJ2-3|TRBD2|TRBV9|few
TGTGCCAGCGGCTACGGGGGGGCTGGAGATACGCAGTATTTT
CASGYGGAGDTQYF
>TRBJ1-6|NA|TRBV7-6|few
TGTGCCAGCAGCTTAGGACCGCGAGATTCACCCCTCCACTTT
CASSLGPRDSPLHF
>TRBJ1-6|NA|TRBV5-5|NA
TGTGCCAGCAGCGGGGAGATTAATTCACCCCTCCACTTT
CASSGEINSPLHF
>TRBJ2-7|NA|TRBV6-1|NA
TGTGCCAGCAGTGAAGTCACCCGACAATGGGGCTACGAGCAGTACTTC
CASSEVTRQWGYEQYF
>TRBJ1-2|TRBD1|TRBV5-1|NA
TGCGCCAGCTCGTGGGGGACAGGGGGCGGCTATGGCTACACCTTC
CASSWGTGGGYGYTF
>TRBJ2-5|TRBD1|TRBV25-1|NA
TGTGCCAGCAGTGACACCACGCCGGGACAGGGAAGGGAGACCCAGTACTTC
CASSDTTPGQGRETQYF
>TRBJ2-5|NA|TRBV4-2|NA
TGTGCCAGCAGCCAAGGGCGACGGTTACAAGAGACCCAGTACTTC
CASSQGRRLQETQYF
>TRBJ2-3|NA|TRBV12-5|NA
TGTGCTAGTGGTTGCCCTAACTGGGGAAGCACAGATACGCAGTATTTT
CASGCPNWGSTDTQYF
>TRBJ2-5|NA|TRBV19|once
TGTGCCAGTAGTAGGACTTACGGAGAGACCCAGTACTTC
CASSRTYGETQYF
>TRBJ2-2|NA|TRBV5-1|NA
TGCGCCAGCAGGGTCGGGGGCCCCGGGGAGCTGTTTTTT
CASRVGGPGELFF
>TRBJ2-6|TRBD1|TRBV5-6|NA
TGTGCCAGCAGCCGAGACAGGGCTGGGGCCAACGTCCTGACTTTC
CASSRDRAGANVLTF